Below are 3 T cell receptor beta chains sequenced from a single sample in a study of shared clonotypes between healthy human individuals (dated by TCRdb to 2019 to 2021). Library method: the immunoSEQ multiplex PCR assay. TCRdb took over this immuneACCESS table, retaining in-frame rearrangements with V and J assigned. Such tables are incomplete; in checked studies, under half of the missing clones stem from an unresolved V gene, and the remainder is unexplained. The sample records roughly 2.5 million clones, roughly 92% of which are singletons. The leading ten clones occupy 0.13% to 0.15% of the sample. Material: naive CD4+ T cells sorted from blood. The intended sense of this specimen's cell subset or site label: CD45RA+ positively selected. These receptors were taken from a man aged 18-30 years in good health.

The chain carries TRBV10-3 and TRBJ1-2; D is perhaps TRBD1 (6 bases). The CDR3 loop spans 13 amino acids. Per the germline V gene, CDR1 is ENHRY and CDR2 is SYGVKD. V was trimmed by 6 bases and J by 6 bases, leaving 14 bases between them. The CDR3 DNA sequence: TGTGCCATCAGGGGGGGGCAGGGAAATGGCTACACCTTC. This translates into CAIRGGQGNGYTF.

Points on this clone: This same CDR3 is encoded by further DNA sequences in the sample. The CDR3 coding sequence is TGTGCCAGCAGCCCTAAAGAGACCCAGTACTTC. Its protein is CASSPKETQYF. The chain joins TRBV11-2 to TRBJ2-5; unclear D gene. Germline assignment: CDR1 SGHAT and CDR2 FQNNGV. This CDR3 is 11 amino acids long. V lost 5 bases and J lost 3, with 4 bases in between.

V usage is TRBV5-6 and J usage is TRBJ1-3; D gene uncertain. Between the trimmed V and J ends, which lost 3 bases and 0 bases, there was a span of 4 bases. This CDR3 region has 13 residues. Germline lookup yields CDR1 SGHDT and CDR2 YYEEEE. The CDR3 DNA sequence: TGTGCCAGCAGCTCCGACTCTGGAAACACCATATATTTT. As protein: CASSSDSGNTIYF.